This record looks at one TCR beta chain sequence and its context. Its antigen is as yet unknown. V lost 2 bases and J lost 6, with 14 bases in between. In germline, CDR1 is MNHEY, CDR2 SVGAGI. The length of the CDR3 is 14 residues. This specimen belongs to a study of T cells in Graves' hyperthyroidism and ophthalmopathy. Researchers took RNA transcripts and amplified the TCR beta CDR3 regions from them. Initially, a first-round RT-PCR of the TCR CDR3 employed the HTBI primer set. TCRdb ran MiXCR on the multiplex PCR reads and lists one entry per CDR3 protein. Among around 400,000 distinct CDR3 sequences listed, around 15% were seen once. The study, taken as a whole, reports: Ophthalmopathy got predicted by the model a median roughly 6.4 months before its onset. In blood, most of the thyroid clonotypes expanded above 0.001 were also present.

Uncontrolled infection, other autoimmune disease, pregnancy or lactation disqualified patients from enrolment. On the basis of clinical symptoms, serum thyroxine and TRAb, thyroid ultrasound and orbital computed tomography, diagnoses were made. The source is a woman in her fifties or sixties with Graves' ophthalmopathy. The chain combines TRBV6-5 with TRBJ2-7, with D possibly being TRBD1 or TRBD2 (6 bases each). Sample: blood. In nucleotides, the CDR3 is TGTGCCAGCAGTTACGGAGGGGGGCAAGGCGAGCAGTACTTC. It is translated as CASSYGGGQGEQYF.